One sample yielded the 11 T cell receptor beta chains listed below, sequenced in a study of cytomegalovirus exposure and HLA in healthy donors. Primers included in the PCR were 60 Vbeta and 13 Jbeta primers. The table came from immunoSEQ multiplex PCR; TCRdb's copy has only in-frame clones and leaves some out. The profile covers roughly 120,000 clones, with less than 85% appearing a single time and around 4% taken by the ten largest. Sequenced sample: PBMCs. These receptors were collected from a woman between 40 and 50 years old in good health and CMV-seronegative.

The rearrangement joins TRBV4-1 to TRBJ1-6, with D maybe TRBD1 (6 bases). The CDR3 contains 16 residues. V was cut by 6 bases and J by 4 bases, with 16 bases left in between. Germline lookup yields CDR1 MGHRA and CDR2 YSYEKL. The CDR3 coding sequence is TGCGCCAGCAGTCTCGGACAGATGGAGTATAATTCACCCCTCCACTTT. This translates into CASSLGQMEYNSPLHF.

V and J are TRBV18 and TRBJ1-1; D possibly corresponds to TRBD1 (5 bases). The CDR3 extends over 12 amino acids. V gave up 8 bases and J gave up 1 base, with 8 bases separating them. Germline CDR1 reads KGHSH; CDR2 reads LQKENI. The CDR3 loop is CASQTGNTEAFF. DNA of the CDR3: TGTGCCAGCCAAACAGGGAACACTGAAGCTTTCTTT.

The DNA for the CDR3 is TGTGCCAGCAGCCAAGATACGGTGGGGGCCAAACGATATGGCTACACCTTC. Its translation is CASSQDTVGAKRYGYTF. The chain carries TRBV4-2 and TRBJ1-2; D perhaps matches TRBD1 (6 bases). Germline V gives CDR1 LGHNA, CDR2 YNFKEQ. CDR3 length: 17 amino acids. Trimming left V 0 bases short and J 5 bases short, with 19 bases between.

About this clone: Germline and junction disagree at one end, which may indicate a read error. J is TRBJ2-1 and V is TRBV4-2, with 8 bases identical to TRBD1. CDR1 and CDR2 from the germline V gene are LGHNA and YNFKEQ. This CDR3 has 12 residues. The CDR3 reads CASSFESGGLLF. CDR3 bases: TGTGCCAGCAGTTTCGAATCAGGGGGCCTGCTCTTC.

The CDR3 region has the DNA TGTGCCATCAGCCGGGACTTCACAGATACGCAGTATTTT. Residues: CAISRDFTDTQYF. The chain has TRBV10-3 and TRBJ2-3; perhaps TRBD2 as D (6 bases). Germline loops: CDR1 ENHRY, CDR2 SYGVKD. There are 13 residues in the CDR3. V was clipped by 6 bases and J by 2 bases, with 9 bases between them.

Here the CDR3 DNA reads TGCGCCAGCAGCCAAGACTGGGGAGCGGGAGGGCTCGGGGAGCTGTTTTTT. This gives the protein CASSQDWGAGGLGELFF. This chain uses TRBV4-3 with TRBJ2-2, with 10 bases identical to TRBD2. The CDR3 spans 17 residues. V gave up 0 bases and J gave up 7 bases; unmatched junction bases: 8. Germline V CDR1 and CDR2: LGHNA, YSLEER.

This rearrangement joins TRBV11-2 to TRBJ2-1, with a weak D call TRBD2 (5 bases). V was trimmed by 1 base and J by 2 bases, leaving 12 bases between them. This CDR3 has 16 amino acids. In germline, CDR1 is SGHAT, CDR2 FQNNGV. CDR3: CASSLGWRVTYNEQFF. In DNA form, the CDR3 reads TGTGCCAGCAGCTTAGGTTGGCGGGTGACCTACAATGAGCAGTTCTTC.

This chain links TRBV19 with TRBJ2-1; 9 nucleotides line up with TRBD2. V was pared by 11 bases and J by 9 bases, with 17 bases of the junction left unmatched. There are 15 residues in the CDR3. Germline V gene data show CDR1 as LNHDA and CDR2 as SQIVND (reference sequence). The CDR3, as DNA: TGTGCCTCATTAGGGGCTAGCGGGATCGGTGGTGAGCAGTTCTTC. Its translation is CASLGASGIGGEQFF.

The genes are TRBV28 and TRBJ2-7; 11 bases agree with TRBD1. Germline V CDR1 and CDR2: MDHEN, SYDVKM. The length of the CDR3 is 13 residues. After removal of 10 bases from V and 5 bases from J, the junction contained 7 bases not matched to a gene. The CDR3 sequence: CATRTGGGHEQYF. The CDR3, as DNA: TGTGCCACCAGGACAGGGGGCGGCCACGAGCAGTACTTC.

This chain links TRBV7-3 with TRBJ2-5; no firm D call. This CDR3 comprises 14 residues. V gave up 1 base and J gave up 2 bases, with 8 bases separating them. CDR1 SGHTA and CDR2 FQGTGA come from the germline V gene. The CDR3 DNA is TGTGCCAGCAGCTTAAACTCTGTACAAGAGACCCAGTACTTC. Translated, it gives CASSLNSVQETQYF.

Only a few counts were recorded for this clone. V gene TRBV27 combines with J gene TRBJ2-7; TRBD2 aligns across 9 bases. J lost 0 bases, V lost 2 bases, and 5 bases had no gene match. Germline-derived CDR1 and CDR2 are MNHEY and SMNVEV (reference sequence). The CDR3 has 16 residues. The CDR3: CASSLRIAGASYEQYF. Written as DNA, the CDR3 is TGTGCCAGCAGTTTACGAATAGCGGGGGCCTCCTACGAGCAGTACTTC.